Below are 29 T cell receptor beta chains sequenced from a single sample in a study of cytomegalovirus exposure and HLA in healthy donors. Primers: 60 Vbeta forward and 13 Jbeta reverse. Generated by immunoSEQ multiplex PCR, the TCRdb table keeps only in-frame clones and is missing some. Of approximately 160,000 clones in the sample, over 70% were seen once. Sequencing was performed on PBMCs. Receptor source: a woman aged 50 to 60 in good health and CMV-seropositive.

The rearrangement links TRBV13 to TRBJ1-1; no firm D call. Germline V gene data show CDR1 as PRHDT and CDR2 as FYEKMQ (reference sequence). V lost 0 bases and J lost 3, with 20 bases in between. The CDR3 extends over 18 amino acids. The DNA for the CDR3 is TGTGCCAGCAGCTTAGGGCGAGACCCCCCCAGGCAGGACACTGAAGCTTTCTTT. Translated, it gives CASSLGRDPPRQDTEAFF.

V gene TRBV29-1 combines with J gene TRBJ2-6; no clear D gene. Per the germline V gene, CDR1 is SQVTM and CDR2 is ANQGSEA. Trimming cost V 5 bases and J 0 bases, with 5 bases left between them. The length of the CDR3 is 13 residues. The CDR3 spells CSVQISGANVLTF. CDR3 coding DNA: TGCAGCGTTCAAATCTCTGGGGCCAACGTCCTGACTTTC.

This clone was observed a few times. The chain recombines TRBV18 with TRBJ2-6; weak D call: TRBD2 (5 bases). The length of the CDR3 is 14 residues. V was trimmed by 3 bases and J by 4 bases, leaving 7 bases between them. The germline V gene has CDR1 KGHSH and CDR2 LQKENI. The CDR3 sequence: CASSPEAGANVLTF. The DNA for the CDR3 is TGTGCCAGCTCACCGGAGGCCGGGGCCAACGTCCTGACTTTC.

DNA of the CDR3: TGTGCCAGCAGCGAACGACAGGGGGATCATCAGCCCCAGCATTTT. As protein: CASSERQGDHQPQHF. The rearrangement joins TRBV7-6 to TRBJ1-5; the match to TRBD1 covers 9 bases. The germline CDR1 and CDR2 sequences are SGHVS and FNYEAQ. The CDR3 has 15 residues. With 5 bases clipped from V and 5 bases from J, the junction kept 7 bases outside the gene matches.

CDR3 region: CASMREFGQETQYF. The CDR3 DNA sequence: TGTGCCAGCATGAGGGAGTTCGGGCAAGAGACCCAGTACTTC. The chain carries TRBV6-1 and TRBJ2-5, with a tentative D call TRBD2 (5 bases). CDR1 is MNHNS and CDR2 is SASEGT in the germline V gene. Deletions cut 7 bases from V and 2 bases from J, with 14 bases between. The CDR3 loop spans 14 amino acids.

The genes are TRBV5-4 and TRBJ2-5; 16 positions agree with TRBD2. TRBJ2-7 explains the end of the DNA better; the J call may be wrong. CDR3 length: 16 residues. CDR1 SGHNT and CDR2 YYREEE come from the germline V gene (reference sequence). The CDR3 DNA is TGTGCCAGCAGCCCCGGGACTAGCGGGAGGGTCTACGAGCAGTACTTC. Translated, it gives CASSPGTSGRVYEQYF.

The chain recombines TRBV6-6 with TRBJ1-5; no reliable D call. CDR1 is MNHNY, CDR2 SVGAGI, per germline (reference sequence). The CDR3 totals 15 residues. The V end lost 2 bases, the J end lost 0 bases, and 8 bases lay between the germline ends. This CDR3 is CASSYLNLSNQPQHF. As DNA, the CDR3 is TGTGCCAGCAGTTACCTAAACCTTAGCAATCAGCCCCAGCATTTT.

The CDR3 DNA is TGTGCCAGCCTCTCCGGGACACACTATGGCTACACCTTC. Its protein is CASLSGTHYGYTF. V gene TRBV6-5 combines with J gene TRBJ1-2, with D possibly matching TRBD1 (6 bases). The CDR3 runs 13 residues. V lost 8 bases, J lost 3 bases, and 13 bases lay in between. Germline CDR1 is MNHEY and CDR2 is SVGAGI.

The chain links TRBV19 to TRBJ1-1, with D perhaps matching TRBD1 (6 bases). V lost 6 bases and J lost 0, with 8 bases in between. The CDR3 has 13 amino acids. Germline loops: CDR1 LNHDA, CDR2 SQIVND (reference sequence). CDR3 protein: CASRDSLNTEAFF. As DNA, the CDR3 is TGTGCCAGTAGGGACAGTCTGAACACTGAAGCTTTCTTT. The complete variable domain, with remaining parts taken from reference TRBV19 and TRBJ1-1, reads DGGITQSPKYLFRKEGQNVTLSCEQNLNHDAMYWYRQDPGQGLRLIYYSQIVNDFQKGDIAEGYSVSREKKESFPLTVTSAQKNPTAFYLCASRDSLNTEAFFGQGTRLTVV.

The CDR3 DNA reads as TGTGCCAGCTCACCAGGGACAGGGGACACAGATACGCAGTATTTT. Protein sequence: CASSPGTGDTDTQYF. The chain recombines TRBV18 with TRBJ2-3, with 10 nucleotides matching TRBD1. Germline loops: CDR1 KGHSH, CDR2 LQKENI. V lost 2 bases, J lost 2 bases, and 1 base stayed unmatched. The CDR3 is made up of 15 amino acids. The full variable domain, in which reference TRBV18 and TRBJ2-3 provide the parts outside the CDR3, is NAGVMQNPRHLVRRRGQEARLRCSPMKGHSHVYWYRQLPEEGLKFMVYLQKENIIDESGMPKERFSAEFPKEGPSILRIQQVVRGDSAAYFCASSPGTGDTDTQYFGPGTRLTVL.

This clone came up once. The chain is built from TRBV7-8 and TRBJ2-2; 10 positions agree with TRBD1. The length of the CDR3 is 17 residues. The germline CDR1 and CDR2 sequences are SGHVS and FQNEAQ. After removal of 3 bases from V and 3 bases from J, the junction contained 7 bases not matched to a gene. The CDR3 nucleotides read TGTGCCAGCAGCTTGTCGGGGGACAGGGGTTACACCGGGGAGCTGTTTTTT. Its protein is CASSLSGDRGYTGELFF. Full variable domain (missing parts from reference TRBV7-8 and TRBJ2-2): GAGVSQSPRYKVAKRGQDVALRCDPISGHVSLFWYQQALGQGPEFLTYFQNEAQLDKSGLPSDRFFAERPEGSVSTLKIQRTQQEDSAVYLCASSLSGDRGYTGELFFGEGSRLTVL.

The chain has TRBV27 and TRBJ2-3; TRBD2 matches at 11 bases. V lost 5 bases to trimming and J lost 7 bases; unmatched junction nucleotides: 14. This CDR3 is 17 amino acids long. CDR1 is MNHEY, CDR2 SMNVEV, per germline (reference sequence). CDR3 DNA: TGTGCCAGCAGTCTCCAAAAGACTAGCGGGGAGATTAATACGCAGTATTTT. It codes for CASSLQKTSGEINTQYF.

This clone was counted a few times. The genes are TRBV7-2 and TRBJ2-1, with TRBD2 identical over 13 bases. Germline trimming cut 2 bases from V and 14 bases from J; bases unmatched to any gene: 9. The V gene's germline CDR1 is SGHTA and CDR2 FQGNSA. The CDR3 contains 15 residues. This CDR3 is CASSLIRLAGGLKFF. The CDR3 DNA follows: TGTGCCAGCAGCTTAATAAGACTAGCGGGAGGTTTGAAGTTCTTC.

The CDR3 DNA reads TGTGCCACCAGCAGGAAACAGGGTGGGTCACCCCTCCACTTT. Translation gives CATSRKQGGSPLHF. The chain is built from TRBV15 and TRBJ1-6; maybe TRBD1 (6 bases). Per germline, CDR1 LNHNV and CDR2 YYDKDF (reference sequence). V was shortened by 3 bases and J by 10 bases, with 13 bases between the two germline ends. The CDR3 extends over 14 amino acids.

The gene calls are TRBV7-9 and TRBJ1-1; D ambiguous. The CDR3 is 14 residues long. Trimming stripped 0 bases from V and 0 bases from J, with 5 bases between. Germline lookup yields CDR1 SEHNR and CDR2 FQNEAQ (reference sequence). The CDR3 sequence: CASSLAAMNTEAFF. The CDR3 DNA follows: TGTGCCAGCAGCTTAGCCGCTATGAACACTGAAGCTTTCTTT.

V and J are TRBV5-4 and TRBJ2-5; 11 bases match TRBD2. This CDR3 region has 15 residues. Germline CDR1 reads SGHNT; CDR2 reads YYREEE (reference sequence). The V and J ends lost 2 bases and 2 bases, in that order; junction bases with no gene match: 2. The CDR3 spells CASSLRLAGQETQYF. The DNA of the CDR3 is TGTGCCAGCAGCTTAAGACTAGCGGGGCAAGAGACCCAGTACTTC.

This clone was found a few times. J is TRBJ1-4 and V is TRBV18, with unresolved D. From germline, CDR1 is KGHSH and CDR2 LQKENI. Trimming removed 6 bases at V and 8 bases at J, with 10 bases between. This CDR3 has 12 residues. CDR3 coding DNA: TGTGCCAGCTCCGGCGAACAGGAAAAACTGTTTTTT. Translated, it gives CASSGEQEKLFF.

This clone was counted once. The CDR3 coding sequence is TGTGCCAGCAGTGGGGCAGATGAAAAACTGTTTTTT. This translates into CASSGADEKLFF. The chain links TRBV2 to TRBJ1-4; D ambiguous. The CDR3 is made up of 12 amino acids. With 4 bases removed from V and 6 bases from J, the gap between germline ends came to 6 bases. Germline lookup yields CDR1 SNHLY and CDR2 FYNNEI.

This clone was found a few times. This rearrangement joins TRBV7-9 to TRBJ2-1; D unresolved. Trimming removed 5 bases at V and 7 bases at J, with 6 bases between. The CDR3 length is 11 residues. The germline CDR1 and CDR2 sequences are SEHNR and FQNEAQ (reference sequence). The CDR3 DNA reads TGTGCCAGCAGCCGTCTTAATGAGCAGTTCTTC. Translated, it gives CASSRLNEQFF.

The chain carries TRBV19 and TRBJ2-7; TRBD1 matches 10 bases. The V gene's germline CDR1 is LNHDA and CDR2 SQIVND (reference sequence). The junction had 4 bases not matched to a gene; V was cut back by 8 bases and J by 3 bases. The CDR3 extends over 13 amino acids. This chain's CDR3 is CASRGDRGYEQYF. Here the CDR3 DNA reads TGTGCCAGTCGGGGGGACAGGGGCTACGAGCAGTACTTC. Filled out from reference TRBV19 and TRBJ2-7, the complete variable domain reads DGGITQSPKYLFRKEGQNVTLSCEQNLNHDAMYWYRQDPGQGLRLIYYSQIVNDFQKGDIAEGYSVSREKKESFPLTVTSAQKNPTAFYLCASRGDRGYEQYFGPGTRLTVT.

The CDR3 spells CASSLGPGQGPDTQYF. CDR3 DNA sequence: TGTGCCAGCAGCTTAGGACCGGGACAGGGCCCAGATACGCAGTATTTT. The chain is built from TRBV7-2 and TRBJ2-3, with TRBD1 matching 9 bases. Germline CDR1 and CDR2: SGHTA and FQGNSA. The V gene end was trimmed by 1 base and the J gene end by 4 bases; junction bases not matched to a gene: 6. CDR3 length: 16 residues.

The chain joins TRBV5-1 to TRBJ2-3; D might be TRBD1 (6 bases). The germline gives CDR1 SGHRS, CDR2 YFSETQ. The V and J ends lost 7 bases and 0 bases respectively, with 15 bases between them. The CDR3 has 15 residues. The CDR3 protein is CASRITGLSTDTQYF. In DNA, the CDR3 is TGCGCCAGCCGAATTACAGGGCTTAGCACAGATACGCAGTATTTT.

On this clone: Relative to the germline gene, one junction end is altered; a read error may explain this. The chain combines TRBV5-1 with TRBJ2-6, with a possible D match to TRBD1 (5 bases). CDR1 SGHRS and CDR2 YFSETQ come from the germline V gene. The CDR3 runs 15 residues. In DNA form, the CDR3 reads TGCGCCAGCAGCTTTGCCATCTCTGGGGCCAACGGCCTGACTTTC. It is translated as CASSFAISGANGLTF. Using reference TRBV5-1 and TRBJ2-6 for the parts outside the CDR3, the full variable domain is KAGVTQTPRYLIKTRGQQVTLSCSPISGHRSVSWYQQTPGQGLQFLFEYFSETQRNKGNFPGRFSGRQFSNSRSEMNVSTLELGDSALYLCASSFAISGANGLTFGAGSRLTVL.

For this clone: At one end the junction does not follow the germline gene, possibly because of a read error. The J gene is TRBJ2-4, the V gene TRBV30; tentatively, D is TRBD2 (7 bases). Germline V gene data show CDR1 as GTSNPN and CDR2 as SVGIG (reference sequence). The CDR3 runs to 15 residues. CDR3 loop: CAWSPGGGLKNSQYF. CDR3 coding DNA: TGTGCCTGGAGCCCGGGGGGCGGATTAAAAAACAGTCAGTACTTC.

CDR3 in amino acids: CASSPGRGGPLEQYF. The CDR3 nucleotides read TGTGCCAGCAGCCCTGGGAGGGGGGGCCCCCTCGAGCAGTACTTC. The chain combines TRBV27 with TRBJ2-7; maybe TRBD2 (7 bases). Trimming shortened V by 6 bases and J by 6 bases, and 21 bases separated the two germline ends. The germline CDR1 and CDR2 sequences are MNHEY and SMNVEV (reference sequence). The CDR3 extends over 15 amino acids.

The chain couples TRBV15 to TRBJ2-2, with D unclear. Looked up from germline, CDR1 is LNHNV and CDR2 is YYDKDF (reference sequence). This CDR3 comprises 14 residues. V lost 0 bases, J lost 8 bases, and 10 bases lay in between. The CDR3 sequence: CATSRETRKGELFF. CDR3 coding DNA: TGTGCCACCAGCAGAGAAACGCGTAAGGGGGAGCTGTTTTTT.

V usage is TRBV30 and J usage is TRBJ1-5; 7 bases line up with TRBD1. There are 17 residues in the CDR3. The V and J ends lost 2 bases and 3 bases, in that order; junction bases with no gene match: 13. Germline CDR1 is GTSNPN and CDR2 is SVGIG (reference sequence). The CDR3 coding sequence is TGTGCCTGGAGTCCTCAGGTGGAAGGGGGCCCCAATCAGCCCCAGCATTTT. Translation gives CAWSPQVEGGPNQPQHF.

This sequence joins TRBV5-1 and TRBJ1-1; 9 nucleotides match TRBD1. The germline gives CDR1 SGHRS, CDR2 YFSETQ. The trim removed 2 bases at V and 1 base at J, leaving 9 bases unmatched. The CDR3 covers 17 residues. Here the CDR3 DNA reads TGCGCCAGCAGCTTCTACTACAGGGGGCAGGGGAACACTGAAGCTTTCTTT. This translates into CASSFYYRGQGNTEAFF.

V is TRBV19 and J is TRBJ2-2; 7 positions agree with TRBD1. Trimming cost V 4 bases and J 4 bases; bases outside gene matches: 6. This CDR3 spans 15 amino acids. The germline CDR1 and CDR2 sequences are LNHDA and SQIVND (reference sequence). CDR3 amino acids: CASSTQGGATGELFF. The CDR3 nucleotides are TGTGCCAGTAGTACCCAAGGGGGCGCCACCGGGGAGCTGTTTTTT.